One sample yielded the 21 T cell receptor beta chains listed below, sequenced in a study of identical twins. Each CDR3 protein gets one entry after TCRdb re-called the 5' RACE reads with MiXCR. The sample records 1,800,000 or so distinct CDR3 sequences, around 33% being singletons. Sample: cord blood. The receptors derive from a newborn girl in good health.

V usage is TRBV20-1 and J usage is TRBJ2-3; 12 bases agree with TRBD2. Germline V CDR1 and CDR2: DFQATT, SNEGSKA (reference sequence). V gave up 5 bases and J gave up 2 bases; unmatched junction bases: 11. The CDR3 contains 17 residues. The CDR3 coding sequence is TGCAGTGCTCCAGCACTAGCGGGGGGCCGAATCACAGATACGCAGTATTTT. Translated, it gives CSAPALAGGRITDTQYF.

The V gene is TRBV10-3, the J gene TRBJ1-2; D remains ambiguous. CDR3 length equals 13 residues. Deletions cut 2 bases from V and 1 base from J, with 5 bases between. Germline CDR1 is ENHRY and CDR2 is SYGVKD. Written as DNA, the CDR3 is TGTGCCATCAGTGAGGATGTTAACTATGGCTACACCTTC. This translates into CAISEDVNYGYTF.

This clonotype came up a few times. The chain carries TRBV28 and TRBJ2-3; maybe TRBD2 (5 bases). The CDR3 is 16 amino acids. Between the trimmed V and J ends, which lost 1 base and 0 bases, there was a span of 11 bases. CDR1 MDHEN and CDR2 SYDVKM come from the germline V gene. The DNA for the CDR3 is TGTGCCAGCAGTTTATTGACTACCACTAGCACAGATACGCAGTATTTT. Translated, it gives CASSLLTTTSTDTQYF. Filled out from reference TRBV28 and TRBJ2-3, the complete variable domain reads DVKVTQSSRYLVKRTGEKVFLECVQDMDHENMFWYRQDPGLGLRLIYFSYDVKMKEKGDIPEGYSVSREKKERFSLILESASTNQTSMYLCASSLLTTTSTDTQYFGPGTRLTVL.

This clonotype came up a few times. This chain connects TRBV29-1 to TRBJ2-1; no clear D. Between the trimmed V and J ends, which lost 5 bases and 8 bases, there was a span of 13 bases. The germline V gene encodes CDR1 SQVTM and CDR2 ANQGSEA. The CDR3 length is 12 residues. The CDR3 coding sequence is TGCAGCGTTAACCGCATCCCCCATGAGCAGTTCTTC. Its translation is CSVNRIPHEQFF.

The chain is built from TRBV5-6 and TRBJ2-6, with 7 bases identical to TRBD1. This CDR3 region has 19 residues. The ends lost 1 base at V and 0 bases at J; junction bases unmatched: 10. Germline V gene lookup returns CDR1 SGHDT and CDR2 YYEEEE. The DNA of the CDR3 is TGTGCCAGCAGCTTGTTCCGGGACAGCATCCTCTCTGGGGCCAACGTCCTGACTTTC. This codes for CASSLFRDSILSGANVLTF.

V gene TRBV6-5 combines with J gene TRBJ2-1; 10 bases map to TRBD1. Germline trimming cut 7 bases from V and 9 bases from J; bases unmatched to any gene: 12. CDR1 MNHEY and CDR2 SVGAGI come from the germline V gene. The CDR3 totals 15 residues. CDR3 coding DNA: TGTGCCAGCACCCAACTACAACGGACAGGGGGTGAGCAGTTCTTC. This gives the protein CASTQLQRTGGEQFF.

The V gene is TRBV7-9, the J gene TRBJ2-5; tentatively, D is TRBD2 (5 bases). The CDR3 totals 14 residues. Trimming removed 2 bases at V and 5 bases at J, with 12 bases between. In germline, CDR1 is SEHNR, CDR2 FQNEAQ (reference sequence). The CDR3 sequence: CASSLWASRETQYF. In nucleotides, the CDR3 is TGTGCCAGCAGCTTATGGGCTAGCAGGGAGACCCAGTACTTC.

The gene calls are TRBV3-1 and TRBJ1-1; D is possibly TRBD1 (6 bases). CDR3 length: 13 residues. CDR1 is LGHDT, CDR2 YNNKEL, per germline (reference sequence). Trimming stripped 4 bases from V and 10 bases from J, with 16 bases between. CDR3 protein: CASSLLPGAVAFF. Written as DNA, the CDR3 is TGTGCCAGCAGCCTGCTCCCGGGGGCGGTAGCTTTCTTT.

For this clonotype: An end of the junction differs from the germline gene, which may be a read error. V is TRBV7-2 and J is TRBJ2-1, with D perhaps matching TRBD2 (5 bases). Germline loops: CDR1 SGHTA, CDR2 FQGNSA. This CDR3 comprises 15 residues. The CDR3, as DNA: TGTGCCAGCGTCCAGAGCGGAAGCTCCTACAATGGGCAGTTCTTC. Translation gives CASVQSGSSYNGQFF.

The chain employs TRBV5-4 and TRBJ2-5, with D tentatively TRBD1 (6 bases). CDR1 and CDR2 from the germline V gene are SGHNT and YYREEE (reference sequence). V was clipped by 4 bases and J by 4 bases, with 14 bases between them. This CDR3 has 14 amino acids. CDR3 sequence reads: CASSPTGLRETQYF. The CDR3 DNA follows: TGTGCCAGCAGCCCAACAGGGCTCCGAGAGACCCAGTACTTC. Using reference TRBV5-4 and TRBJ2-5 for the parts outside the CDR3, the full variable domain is ETGVTQSPTHLIKTRGQQVTLRCSSQSGHNTVSWYQQALGQGPQFIFQYYREEENGRGNFPPRFSGLQFPNYSSELNVNALELDDSALYLCASSPTGLRETQYFGPGTRLLVL.

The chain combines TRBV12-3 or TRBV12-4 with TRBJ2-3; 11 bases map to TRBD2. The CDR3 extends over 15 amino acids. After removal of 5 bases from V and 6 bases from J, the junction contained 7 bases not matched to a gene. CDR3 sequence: CASSQLAGGWDTQYF. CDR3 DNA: TGTGCCAGCAGTCAGCTAGCGGGAGGATGGGATACGCAGTATTTT.

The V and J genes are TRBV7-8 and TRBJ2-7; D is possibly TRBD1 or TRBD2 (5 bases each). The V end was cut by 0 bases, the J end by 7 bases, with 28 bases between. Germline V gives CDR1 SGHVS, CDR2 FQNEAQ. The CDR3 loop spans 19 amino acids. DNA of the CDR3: TGTGCCAGCAGCTTAGCGAAGCCGGGACGGATCTATGACTACAATGAGCAGTACTTC. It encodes CASSLAKPGRIYDYNEQYF.

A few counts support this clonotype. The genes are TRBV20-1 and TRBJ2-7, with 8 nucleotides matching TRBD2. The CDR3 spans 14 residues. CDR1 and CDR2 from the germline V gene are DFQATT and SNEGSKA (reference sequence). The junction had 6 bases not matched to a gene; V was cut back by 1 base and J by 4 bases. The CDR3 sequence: CSARVASGRYEQYF. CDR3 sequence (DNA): TGCAGTGCTAGAGTGGCGAGCGGGAGATACGAGCAGTACTTC.

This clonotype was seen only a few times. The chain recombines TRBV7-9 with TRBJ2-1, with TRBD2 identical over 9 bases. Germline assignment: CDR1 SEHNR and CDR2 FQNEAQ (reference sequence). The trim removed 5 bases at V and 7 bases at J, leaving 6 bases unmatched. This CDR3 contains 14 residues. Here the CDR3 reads CASSRTTSGNEQFF. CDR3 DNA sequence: TGTGCCAGCAGCCGAACGACTAGCGGTAATGAGCAGTTCTTC.

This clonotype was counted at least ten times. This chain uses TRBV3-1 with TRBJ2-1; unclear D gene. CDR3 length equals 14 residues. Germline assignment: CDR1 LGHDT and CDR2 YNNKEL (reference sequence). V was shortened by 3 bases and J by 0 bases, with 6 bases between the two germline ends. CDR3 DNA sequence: TGTGCCAGCAGCCAGGCCCACTCCTACAATGAGCAGTTCTTC. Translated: CASSQAHSYNEQFF.

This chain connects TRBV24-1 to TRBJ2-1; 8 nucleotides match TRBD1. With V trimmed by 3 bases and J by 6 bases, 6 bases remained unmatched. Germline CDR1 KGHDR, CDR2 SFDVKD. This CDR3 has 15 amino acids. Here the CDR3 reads CATSDTWTGSNEQFF. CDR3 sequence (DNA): TGTGCCACCAGTGATACCTGGACAGGGTCCAATGAGCAGTTCTTC.

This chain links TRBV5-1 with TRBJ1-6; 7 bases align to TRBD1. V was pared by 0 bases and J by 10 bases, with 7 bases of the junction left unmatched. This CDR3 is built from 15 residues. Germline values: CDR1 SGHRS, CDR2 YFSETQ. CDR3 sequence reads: CASSLAGQRGSPLHF. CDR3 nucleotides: TGCGCCAGCAGCTTGGCGGGACAGAGGGGATCACCCCTCCACTTT.

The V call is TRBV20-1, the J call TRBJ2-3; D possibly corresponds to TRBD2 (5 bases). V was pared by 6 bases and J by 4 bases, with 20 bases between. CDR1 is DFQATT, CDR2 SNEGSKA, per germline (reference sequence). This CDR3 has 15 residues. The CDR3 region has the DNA TGCAGTGCCACCGGGCTAGCACAACGTCCAGATACGCAGTATTTT. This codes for CSATGLAQRPDTQYF.

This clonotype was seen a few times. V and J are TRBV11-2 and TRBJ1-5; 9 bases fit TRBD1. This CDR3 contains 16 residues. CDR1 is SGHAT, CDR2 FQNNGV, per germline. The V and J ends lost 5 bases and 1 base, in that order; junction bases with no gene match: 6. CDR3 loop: CASSKTGTGSNQPQHF. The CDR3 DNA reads TGTGCCAGCAGCAAAACCGGGACAGGGAGCAATCAGCCCCAGCATTTT.

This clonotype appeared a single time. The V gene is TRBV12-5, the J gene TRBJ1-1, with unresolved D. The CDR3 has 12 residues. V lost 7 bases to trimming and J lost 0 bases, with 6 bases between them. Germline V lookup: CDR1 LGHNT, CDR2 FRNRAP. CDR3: CASAYLNTEAFF. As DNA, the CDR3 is TGTGCTAGTGCCTACTTGAACACTGAAGCTTTCTTT.

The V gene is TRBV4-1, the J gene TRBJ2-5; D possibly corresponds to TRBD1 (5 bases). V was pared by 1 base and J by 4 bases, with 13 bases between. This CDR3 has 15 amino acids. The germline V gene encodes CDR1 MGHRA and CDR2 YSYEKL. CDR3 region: CASSQVGAPRETQYF. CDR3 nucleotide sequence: TGCGCCAGCAGCCAAGTTGGGGCACCTCGAGAGACCCAGTACTTC.